Below, 30 T cell receptor beta chains from the same sample are listed, as sequenced in a study of cytomegalovirus exposure and HLA in healthy donors. Researchers ran the PCR with 60 Vbeta and 13 Jbeta primers. The repertoire was sequenced with immunoSEQ multiplex PCR; TCRdb's copy has only in-frame clones and lacks some. The sample has some 150,000 clones, over 60% seen once. Sequences were obtained from PBMCs. Receptors originate from a woman in her twenties or thirties in good health and CMV-seropositive.

The V gene is TRBV4-1, the J gene TRBJ2-3; TRBD2 might be the D (6 bases). Germline assignment: CDR1 MGHRA and CDR2 YSYEKL. CDR3 size: 15 residues. With 3 bases removed from V and 2 bases from J, the gap between germline ends came to 12 bases. DNA for the CDR3: TGCGCCAGCAGCCAGGAGGGAGCTAACACAGATACGCAGTATTTT. Translating it yields CASSQEGANTDTQYF.

The J gene is TRBJ1-5, the V gene TRBV7-8; TRBD1 matches 8 bases. This CDR3 is built from 16 residues. With V trimmed by 4 bases and J by 5 bases, 10 bases remained unmatched. CDR1 is SGHVS, CDR2 FQNEAQ, per germline. CDR3 amino acids: CASSSDRGSPHQPQHF. CDR3 DNA: TGTGCCAGCAGCTCAGACAGGGGCTCCCCCCATCAGCCCCAGCATTTT. The whole variable domain, remainder taken from reference TRBV7-8 and TRBJ1-5, is GAGVSQSPRYKVAKRGQDVALRCDPISGHVSLFWYQQALGQGPEFLTYFQNEAQLDKSGLPSDRFFAERPEGSVSTLKIQRTQQEDSAVYLCASSSDRGSPHQPQHFGDGTRLSIL.

This clone has only a few counts. In DNA, the CDR3 is TGTGCCAGCAGTTTAACAGCTACGAATTCACCCCTCCACTTT. As protein: CASSLTATNSPLHF. This sequence joins TRBV28 and TRBJ1-6, with D unresolved. This CDR3 has 14 amino acids. V was shortened by 2 bases and J by 7 bases, with 9 bases between the two germline ends. The germline V gene has CDR1 MDHEN and CDR2 SYDVKM.

A single count supports this clone. The chain links TRBV6-5 to TRBJ2-5, with D possibly being TRBD2 (5 bases). With the DNA end fitting TRBJ2-7 better, the J assignment may be wrong. CDR1 and CDR2 from the germline V gene are MNHEY and SVGAGI. The CDR3 contains 16 residues. The CDR3 sequence is CASSSGPDRRPYEQYF. The CDR3 DNA reads TGTGCCAGCAGTTCAGGCCCCGACCGGAGGCCTTACGAGCAGTACTTC.

The gene calls are TRBV10-3 and TRBJ1-5; D is possibly TRBD1 (6 bases). Germline V CDR1 and CDR2: ENHRY, SYGVKD. V was clipped by 5 bases and J by 11 bases, with 16 bases between them. The CDR3 consists of 13 residues. CDR3 in amino acids: CAISQGPSLAQHF. The CDR3 bases are TGTGCCATCAGTCAGGGGCCCTCTTTAGCCCAGCATTTT.

The genes are TRBV9 and TRBJ2-2; the D gene is possibly TRBD2 (6 bases). V was shortened by 3 bases and J by 6 bases, with 12 bases between the two germline ends. Germline CDR1 reads SGDLS; CDR2 reads YYNGEE. The CDR3 totals 14 residues. CDR3 nucleotide sequence: TGTGCCAGCAGCGGAAGCGGGCTTGCCGGGGAGCTGTTTTTT. This encodes CASSGSGLAGELFF.

The chain employs TRBV5-4 and TRBJ2-7, with D hard to call. V lost 1 base, J lost 2 bases, and 7 bases lay in between. Germline V lookup: CDR1 SGHNT, CDR2 YYREEE (reference sequence). The CDR3 extends over 13 amino acids. Here the CDR3 reads CASSLWPPYEQYF. CDR3 DNA sequence: TGTGCCAGCAGCTTGTGGCCACCCTACGAGCAGTACTTC.

This clone came up a few times. J is TRBJ2-3 and V is TRBV5-6, with 15 bases lining up with TRBD2. In germline, CDR1 is SGHDT, CDR2 YYEEEE. The CDR3 extends over 16 amino acids. J gave up 6 bases and V 3 bases, and 5 bases lay outside the gene matches. In DNA, the CDR3 is TGTGCCAGCAGCTCCTGGACTAGCGGGGGGGGCGATACGCAGTATTTT. Protein product: CASSSWTSGGGDTQYF.

The chain uses TRBV5-1 and TRBJ2-3; 9 bases agree with TRBD2. J gave up 1 base and V 3 bases, and 3 bases lay outside the gene matches. Per the germline V gene, CDR1 is SGHRS and CDR2 is YFSETQ. This CDR3 contains 15 residues. CDR3 loop: CASSSSGAGTDTQYF. CDR3 in DNA: TGCGCCAGCAGCTCTAGCGGGGCTGGCACAGATACGCAGTATTTT.

The rearrangement uses TRBV7-2 and TRBJ1-4; 8 bases line up with TRBD1. V lost 5 bases and J lost 5; bases outside the gene matches: 4. Germline values: CDR1 SGHTA, CDR2 FQGNSA. The length of the CDR3 is 14 residues. CDR3 residues: CASSPGQGNEKLFF. In nucleotides, the CDR3 is TGTGCCAGCAGCCCCGGACAGGGAAATGAAAAACTGTTTTTT.

The V and J genes are TRBV19 and TRBJ2-3; the match to TRBD2 covers 11 bases. V shed 10 bases, J shed 1 base, and the junction held 16 bases outside the gene matches. From germline, CDR1 is LNHDA and CDR2 SQIVND (reference sequence). This CDR3 spans 18 amino acids. This CDR3 is CAIQTSGDRWGGTDTQYF. The CDR3 nucleotides read TGTGCCATTCAGACTAGCGGGGACCGCTGGGGGGGCACAGATACGCAGTATTTT.

This clone has a handful of counts. The V and J genes are TRBV6-6 and TRBJ2-4; a weak D match, TRBD2 (5 bases). This CDR3 has 15 amino acids. The germline V gene encodes CDR1 MNHNY and CDR2 SVGAGI (reference sequence). The V and J ends lost 5 bases and 0 bases respectively, with 11 bases between them. CDR3 sequence: CASSDVEVAKNIQYF. The CDR3 DNA sequence: TGTGCCAGCAGTGATGTGGAGGTAGCCAAAAACATTCAGTACTTC.

This clone has only a few counts. The chain carries TRBV29-1 and TRBJ1-2; no clear D gene. V was clipped by 7 bases and J by 5 bases, with 14 bases between them. The V gene's germline CDR1 is SQVTM and CDR2 ANQGSEA. The CDR3 consists of 12 residues. CDR3 DNA sequence: TGCAGCGCTTTGGCCGCATCTTATGGCTACACCTTC. It yields the protein CSALAASYGYTF.

With respect to this clone: It is likely a read error, because the conserved phenylalanine at the end of the CDR3 is missing. No DNA is shown, since the ends of the CDR3 on it are uncertain; the CDR3 is the one TCRdb lists. The gene calls are TRBV10-1 and TRBJ2-7; the table gives TRBD1 as D, unverified against the DNA. CDR1 and CDR2 from the germline V gene are WNHNN and SYGVQD (reference sequence). The CDR3 numbers 14 amino acids, ends counted. This CDR3 is CASSDVDVQGVRVL.

The chain employs TRBV13 and TRBJ2-7; D is possibly TRBD1 (6 bases). Between the trimmed V and J ends, which lost 5 bases and 3 bases, there was a span of 23 bases. CDR1 PRHDT and CDR2 FYEKMQ come from the germline V gene (reference sequence). CDR3 length equals 17 residues. The CDR3 loop is CASSPRGGYTPNYEQYF. The DNA of the CDR3 is TGTGCCAGCAGCCCTAGAGGGGGTTACACGCCCAACTACGAGCAGTACTTC.

As to this clone: Germline is not matched at one junction end, which may reflect a read error. The V call is TRBV2, the J call TRBJ1-2; possibly TRBD1 for D (5 bases). Germline CDR1 SNHLY, CDR2 FYNNEI. This CDR3 is 14 amino acids long. The CDR3 DNA reads as TGTGCCAGCAGTCAAACCGGGACCGTCGTGCGGGGGGCCTTC. Translating gives CASSQTGTVVRGAF.

V usage is TRBV7-9 and J usage is TRBJ1-3, with no clear D. Germline CDR1 and CDR2: SEHNR and FQNEAQ (reference sequence). CDR3 length: 14 amino acids. V was shortened by 5 bases and J by 0 bases, with 8 bases between the two germline ends. CDR3 protein: CASSPPSSGNTIYF. CDR3 DNA sequence: TGTGCCAGCAGCCCCCCGAGCTCTGGAAACACCATATATTTT.

The chain uses TRBV6-1 and TRBJ2-3; 8 nucleotides agree with TRBD2. Germline V CDR1 and CDR2: MNHNS, SASEGT. V shed 1 base, J shed 0 bases, and the junction held 6 bases outside the gene matches. This CDR3 has 17 residues. CDR3 coding DNA: TGTGCCAGCAGTGAAGGGCCGACTAGCGTTAGCACAGATACGCAGTATTTT. This translates into CASSEGPTSVSTDTQYF.

This clone came up a few times. CDR3 coding DNA: TGTGCCAGCAGCTCGCTTCAGTACGAGCAGTACTTC. The encoded protein is CASSSLQYEQYF. The V gene is TRBV11-2, the J gene TRBJ2-7; no firm D call. CDR3 length: 12 residues. Per the germline V gene, CDR1 is SGHAT and CDR2 is FQNNGV. Between the trimmed V and J ends, which lost 4 bases and 4 bases, there was a span of 8 bases.

This clone showed up many times. The rearrangement links TRBV7-6 to TRBJ1-5, with D possibly being TRBD1 (5 bases). From germline, CDR1 is SGHVS and CDR2 FNYEAQ. The V and J ends lost 5 bases and 1 base respectively, with 18 bases between them. This CDR3 contains 17 residues. CDR3 DNA: TGTGCCAGCAGCCCAACCCCCGGGGGGACCAGCAATCAGCCCCAGCATTTT. Translating gives CASSPTPGGTSNQPQHF.

The chain carries TRBV29-1 and TRBJ2-7, with TRBD1 identical over 7 bases. The CDR3 has 11 residues. Germline loops: CDR1 SQVTM, CDR2 ANQGSEA. Unmatched junction bases numbered 3, after V lost 7 bases and J lost 3 bases. The CDR3: CSGQGDYEQYF. The CDR3 region has the DNA TGCAGCGGACAGGGAGACTACGAGCAGTACTTC.

This clone was counted a few times. V and J are TRBV28 and TRBJ1-4; 7 positions match TRBD1. The J segment lost 7 bases and the V segment lost 8 bases, leaving 7 bases of the junction unmatched. Per germline, CDR1 MDHEN and CDR2 SYDVKM. This CDR3 has 13 amino acids. CDR3 region: CASLTGRAEKLFF. The CDR3 nucleotides are TGTGCCAGCCTGACAGGGAGAGCTGAAAAACTGTTTTTT.

The gene calls are TRBV27 and TRBJ1-2; 7 bases align to TRBD1. The trim removed 5 bases at V and 8 bases at J, leaving 5 bases unmatched. The V gene's germline CDR1 is MNHEY and CDR2 SMNVEV (reference sequence). The CDR3 is 12 residues long. The CDR3 coding sequence is TGTGCCAGCAGTATGACAGGGCGCGGCTACACCTTC. Encoded protein: CASSMTGRGYTF.

The J gene is TRBJ2-2, the V gene TRBV5-1; 9 nucleotides align to TRBD2. J was trimmed by 4 bases and V by 3 bases; bases with no gene match: 10. Germline lookup yields CDR1 SGHRS and CDR2 YFSETQ. The CDR3 sequence is 17 residues long. The CDR3 nucleotides read TGCGCCAGCAGCTCCTCTAGCGGGGCGCGGCTCACCGGGGAGCTGTTTTTT. This translates into CASSSSSGARLTGELFF. The variable domain in full, with the rest retrieved from reference TRBV5-1 and TRBJ2-2, is KAGVTQTPRYLIKTRGQQVTLSCSPISGHRSVSWYQQTPGQGLQFLFEYFSETQRNKGNFPGRFSGRQFSNSRSEMNVSTLELGDSALYLCASSSSSGARLTGELFFGEGSRLTVL.

The CDR3 DNA reads as TGTGCCAGTACGGGGACAGGAGTACTAGGGGGGTCCCAGCATTTT. This codes for CASTGTGVLGGSQHF. This rearrangement joins TRBV19 to TRBJ1-5; 8 bases match TRBD1. V lost 7 bases to trimming and J lost 11 bases; unmatched junction nucleotides: 16. From germline, CDR1 is LNHDA and CDR2 SQIVND (reference sequence). This CDR3 has 15 residues. Variable domain in full (rest from reference TRBV19 and TRBJ1-5): DGGITQSPKYLFRKEGQNVTLSCEQNLNHDAMYWYRQDPGQGLRLIYYSQIVNDFQKGDIAEGYSVSREKKESFPLTVTSAQKNPTAFYLCASTGTGVLGGSQHFGDGTRLSIL.

The chain recombines TRBV5-1 with TRBJ2-1; perhaps TRBD2 as D (5 bases). The CDR3 contains 14 residues. Germline V gives CDR1 SGHRS, CDR2 YFSETQ. Trimming took 3 bases from V and 7 from J, leaving 14 bases between them. CDR3: CASSWGRGTNEQFF. Written as DNA, the CDR3 is TGCGCCAGCAGCTGGGGTCGGGGAACAAATGAGCAGTTCTTC.

The chain links TRBV9 to TRBJ1-2; possible D gene TRBD1, 6 bases. V was trimmed by 4 bases and J by 4 bases, leaving 20 bases between them. This CDR3 region has 16 residues. From germline, CDR1 is SGDLS and CDR2 YYNGEE. CDR3 loop: CASSSGGRQESYGYTF. CDR3 bases: TGTGCCAGCAGCTCCGGGGGGCGGCAAGAGAGCTATGGCTACACCTTC.

The J gene is TRBJ2-7, the V gene TRBV29-1; 12 bases fit TRBD2. Per germline, CDR1 SQVTM and CDR2 ANQGSEA. V trimming: 6 bases; J trimming: 0 bases; junction bases outside the gene matches: 3. This CDR3 has 14 residues. CDR3 region: CSVRTSGISYEQYF. The CDR3 DNA follows: TGCAGCGTGCGGACTAGCGGGATCTCCTACGAGCAGTACTTC.

The V and J genes are TRBV4-1 and TRBJ1-1; 9 bases agree with TRBD1. Losses at the gene ends were 6 bases for V and 1 base for J; bases not matched to a gene: 9. Germline V gene lookup returns CDR1 MGHRA and CDR2 YSYEKL. The CDR3 extends over 16 amino acids. The CDR3 nucleotides read TGCGCCAGCAGGGTCACAGGGGGCCAGCCGAACACTGAAGCTTTCTTT. Its protein is CASRVTGGQPNTEAFF.

This clone appeared a single time. V and J are TRBV2 and TRBJ1-1; D uncertain. V was pared by 7 bases and J by 5 bases, with 17 bases between. Germline V lookup: CDR1 SNHLY, CDR2 FYNNEI. This CDR3 has 14 amino acids. The CDR3 DNA is TGTGCCAGCACCGTGGCCTATAGCGGGACTGAAGCTTTCTTT. The encoded protein is CASTVAYSGTEAFF.